These 26 T cell receptor beta chains share one sample of origin, sequenced in a study of cytomegalovirus exposure and HLA in healthy donors (dated by TCRdb to 2015 to 2018). Libraries were made using the immunoSEQ multiplex PCR assay. A mixture of 60 forward primers for TCR Vbeta segments and 13 reverse primers for TCR Jbeta segments was used in the multiplex PCR. TCRdb provides this immuneACCESS table in a form limited to in-frame rearrangements. Some clones are lacking; in checked studies, under half of them reflect an unresolved V gene, and why the rest are absent is not known. The sample table holds 120,000 to 150,000 clones, of which 80% to 85% were seen once. Roughly 2.9% of the sample is held by the ten biggest clonotypes. Sequenced material: PBMCs. The receptors stem from a woman aged 25 to 39 in good health and CMV-seronegative.

The CDR3 region is CASSVLAGGEADTQYF. CDR3 bases: TGTGCCAGCAGTGTCCTAGCGGGGGGGGAGGCAGATACGCAGTATTTT. The V gene is TRBV6-1, the J gene TRBJ2-3, with TRBD2 matching over 12 bases. From germline, CDR1 is MNHNS and CDR2 SASEGT. V gave up 4 bases and J gave up 4 bases; unmatched junction bases: 6. CDR3 size: 16 residues.

V usage is TRBV28 and J usage is TRBJ2-7; tentatively, D is TRBD1 (6 bases). The CDR3 has 15 residues. Germline V gene data show CDR1 as MDHEN and CDR2 as SYDVKM. Trimming left V 3 bases short and J 3 bases short, with 15 bases between. This CDR3 reads CASSLYRAPLYEQYF. The CDR3 nucleotides are TGTGCCAGCAGTTTGTACAGGGCCCCACTCTACGAGCAGTACTTC.

This rearrangement joins TRBV10-3 to TRBJ2-7, with unresolved D. This CDR3 has 12 amino acids. Trimming left V 2 bases short and J 6 bases short, with 8 bases between. CDR1 is ENHRY, CDR2 SYGVKD, per germline. The CDR3 loop is CAISEQTGEQYF. The CDR3 bases are TGTGCCATCAGTGAGCAGACGGGCGAGCAGTACTTC.

The genes are TRBV12-5 and TRBJ1-4, with D tentatively TRBD1 (6 bases). V was trimmed by 6 bases and J by 6 bases, leaving 14 bases between them. Germline CDR1 LGHNT, CDR2 FRNRAP. The CDR3 is made up of 14 amino acids. The CDR3, as DNA: TGTGCTAGTGGCGTACAGGGCTTCGATGAAAAACTGTTTTTT. Protein product: CASGVQGFDEKLFF.

The table lists this clone with a count of one. This chain links TRBV6-5 with TRBJ1-2; possibly TRBD1 for D (5 bases). The CDR3 consists of 13 residues. Trimming pared 6 bases from V and 8 bases from J, leaving 16 bases between. The germline V gene has CDR1 MNHEY and CDR2 SVGAGI. CDR3 nucleotide sequence: TGTGCCAGCAGGAAAGGGTTTGGGGCAGGCTACACCTTC. Its protein product is CASRKGFGAGYTF.

The chain links TRBV5-1 to TRBJ1-1; a weak D match, TRBD1 (5 bases). The germline CDR1 and CDR2 sequences are SGHRS and YFSETQ. The CDR3 totals 15 residues. The V gene lost 0 bases and the J gene lost 1 base, with 10 bases spanning the gap. The CDR3 DNA reads TGCGCCAGCAGCTTGGGCAGGGTAGGGAACACTGAAGCTTTCTTT. Its protein is CASSLGRVGNTEAFF. Full variable domain (remainder filled in from reference TRBV5-1 and TRBJ1-1): KAGVTQTPRYLIKTRGQQVTLSCSPISGHRSVSWYQQTPGQGLQFLFEYFSETQRNKGNFPGRFSGRQFSNSRSEMNVSTLELGDSALYLCASSLGRVGNTEAFFGQGTRLTVV.

This clone showed up just once. The chain combines TRBV9 with TRBJ2-5, with no clear D. The CDR3 runs 15 residues. V was cut by 4 bases and J by 2 bases, with 15 bases left in between. CDR1 and CDR2 from the germline V gene are SGDLS and YYNGEE. Here the CDR3 reads CASSPRSSIQETQYF. The CDR3 nucleotides read TGTGCCAGCAGCCCCCGCAGTAGCATACAAGAGACCCAGTACTTC.

The chain is built from TRBV7-9 and TRBJ2-1, with 11 positions matching TRBD2. Germline V lookup: CDR1 SEHNR, CDR2 FQNEAQ (reference sequence). With 5 bases clipped from V and 10 bases from J, the junction kept 10 bases outside the gene matches. CDR3 length: 15 amino acids. CDR3 residues: CASSTFSGRAEEQFF. The CDR3 DNA reads as TGTGCCAGCAGCACCTTTAGCGGGAGGGCCGAAGAGCAGTTCTTC.

This clone was detected a few times. This chain links TRBV27 with TRBJ1-1; 7 nucleotides align to TRBD1. Germline CDR1 MNHEY, CDR2 SMNVEV (reference sequence). Trimming cost V 4 bases and J 4 bases; bases outside gene matches: 9. The CDR3 runs 15 residues. In nucleotides, the CDR3 is TGTGCCAGCAGTTCTATACAGGGGACGGTCACTGAAGCTTTCTTT. It yields the protein CASSSIQGTVTEAFF.

The chain employs TRBV29-1 and TRBJ1-2, with D maybe TRBD1 (5 bases). Germline CDR1 is SQVTM and CDR2 is ANQGSEA. Trimming took off 0 bases at V and 4 bases at J, with 12 bases between the two ends. The CDR3 runs 14 residues. CDR3 sequence (DNA): TGCAGCGTTGAAGATCACGACAGCTTCTATGGCTACACCTTC. This translates into CSVEDHDSFYGYTF. Looking up the rest from reference TRBV29-1 and TRBJ1-2 gives the full variable domain: SAVISQKPSRDICQRGTSLTIQCQVDSQVTMMFWYRQQPGQSLTLIATANQGSEATYESGFVIDKFPISRPNLTFSTLTVSNMSPEDSSIYLCSVEDHDSFYGYTFGSGTRLTVV.

The CDR3 is CASSRGGGTYNEQFF. For the CDR3, the DNA is TGCGCCAGCAGCCGCGGGGGGGGAACCTACAATGAGCAGTTCTTC. V gene TRBV5-1 combines with J gene TRBJ2-1, with TRBD2 identical over 9 bases. V was pared by 4 bases and J by 2 bases, with 4 bases of the junction left unmatched. The CDR3 spans 15 residues. Germline lookup yields CDR1 SGHRS and CDR2 YFSETQ.

This clone has only one observation. The rearrangement joins TRBV7-2 to TRBJ2-3; 9 bases are a match to TRBD2. CDR1 is SGHTA, CDR2 FQGNSA, per germline. The CDR3 has 15 residues. The trim removed 7 bases at V and 2 bases at J, leaving 7 bases unmatched. The CDR3 bases are TGTGCCAGCACCCGGGGCGGGGGGGCCACAGATACGCAGTATTTT. As protein: CASTRGGGATDTQYF.

The chain couples TRBV5-1 to TRBJ1-4; TRBD1 matches at 7 bases. After removal of 4 bases from V and 0 bases from J, the junction contained 6 bases not matched to a gene. The germline gives CDR1 SGHRS, CDR2 YFSETQ. The CDR3 is 16 amino acids. The chain's CDR3 is CASSPTGHTTNEKLFF. The CDR3 DNA sequence: TGCGCCAGCAGCCCGACAGGGCATACAACTAATGAAAAACTGTTTTTT.

This clone was counted a few times. The chain has TRBV2 and TRBJ1-5; a weak D match, TRBD1 (5 bases). The CDR3 is 15 amino acids. V lost 7 bases and J 0 bases, leaving 13 bases between the germline ends. Germline CDR1 and CDR2: SNHLY and FYNNEI. The CDR3 region has the DNA TGTGCCAGCAATGGGCGGGGCTATAGCAATCAGCCCCAGCATTTT. It translates to CASNGRGYSNQPQHF.

This clone was counted a single time. The chain employs TRBV7-3 and TRBJ2-1; TRBD1 aligns across 7 bases. Looked up from germline, CDR1 is SGHTA and CDR2 is FQGTGA. Trimming cost V 5 bases and J 7 bases; bases outside gene matches: 5. This CDR3 has 13 residues. Written as DNA, the CDR3 is TGTGCCAGCAGCAAAAACAGGGGTAATGAGCAGTTCTTC. Translating it yields CASSKNRGNEQFF.

The chain links TRBV5-6 to TRBJ2-7; D gene ambiguous. The germline CDR1 and CDR2 sequences are SGHDT and YYEEEE. CDR3 length equals 13 residues. V gave up 3 bases and J gave up 1 base, with 8 bases separating them. The CDR3 sequence: CASSSTPSYEQYF. Here the CDR3 DNA reads TGTGCCAGCAGCTCGACACCTTCCTACGAGCAGTACTTC.

There are a few counts of this clone. J is TRBJ2-2 and V is TRBV11-2; tentative D call: TRBD1 (5 bases). V shed 5 bases and J shed 6 bases, with 13 bases lying between them. This CDR3 region has 14 residues. Germline loops: CDR1 SGHAT, CDR2 FQNNGV. CDR3 sequence reads: CASSPSRVAGELFF. The CDR3 DNA is TGTGCCAGCAGCCCGTCCAGGGTGGCCGGGGAGCTGTTTTTT.

This clone was observed a handful of times. The chain is built from TRBV5-1 and TRBJ2-7, with 8 bases identical to TRBD1. The CDR3 runs to 16 residues. Germline CDR1 reads SGHRS; CDR2 reads YFSETQ. J gave up 0 bases and V 5 bases, and 10 bases lay outside the gene matches. The DNA of the CDR3 is TGCGCCAGCAGTCCCCTCCGGGACAGGAACTCCTACGAGCAGTACTTC. Its protein product is CASSPLRDRNSYEQYF.

The chain recombines TRBV7-9 with TRBJ2-7, with a possible D match to TRBD1 (5 bases). V lost 3 bases and J lost 3, with 9 bases in between. CDR3 length equals 13 residues. The germline V gene has CDR1 SEHNR and CDR2 FQNEAQ (reference sequence). As DNA, the CDR3 is TGTGCCAGCAGCTTGGACACAGACTACGAGCAGTACTTC. Translating it yields CASSLDTDYEQYF.

The rearrangement joins TRBV7-9 to TRBJ1-2; D gene unclear. Between the trimmed V and J ends, which lost 5 bases and 4 bases, there was a span of 8 bases. The CDR3 covers 12 residues. The germline CDR1 and CDR2 sequences are SEHNR and FQNEAQ (reference sequence). As DNA, the CDR3 is TGTGCCAGCAGCCTAGACGGCTATGGCTACACCTTC. As protein: CASSLDGYGYTF.

The gene calls are TRBV28 and TRBJ1-5, with D unresolved. CDR1 MDHEN and CDR2 SYDVKM come from the germline V gene. This CDR3 has 14 residues. The V end was cut by 3 bases, the J end by 7 bases, with 13 bases between. The CDR3 region has the DNA TGTGCCAGCAGTTTGAGACGAGGGAAACAGCCCCAGCATTTT. Protein sequence: CASSLRRGKQPQHF.

On this clone: This same CDR3 is encoded by further DNA sequences in the sample. This chain uses TRBV6-1 with TRBJ2-7, with D possibly TRBD2 on 6 matching bases. V was cut by 2 bases and J by 4 bases, with 24 bases left in between. The germline V gene encodes CDR1 MNHNS and CDR2 SASEGT. This CDR3 is 18 amino acids long. Here the CDR3 reads CASSEFIGGKLAGYEQYF. The CDR3 DNA follows: TGTGCCAGCAGTGAATTTATCGGAGGGAAACTAGCAGGGTACGAGCAGTACTTC.

The V gene is TRBV6-1, the J gene TRBJ2-1; the match to TRBD2 covers 13 bases. V lost 4 bases and J lost 7; bases outside the gene matches: 4. Germline V lookup: CDR1 MNHNS, CDR2 SASEGT. This CDR3 region has 15 residues. Here the CDR3 DNA reads TGTGCCAGCAGTGGGACTAGCGGGAGTTTAAATGAGCAGTTCTTC. Its translation is CASSGTSGSLNEQFF.

This clone was counted a single time. The V and J genes are TRBV27 and TRBJ2-1; weak D call: TRBD2 (6 bases). The CDR3 loop spans 16 amino acids. Germline assignment: CDR1 MNHEY and CDR2 SMNVEV (reference sequence). Trimming pared 8 bases from V and 1 base from J, leaving 18 bases between. CDR3 sequence: CASQSWSGLSYNEQFF. In nucleotides, the CDR3 is TGTGCCAGCCAATCTTGGTCGGGACTTTCCTACAATGAGCAGTTCTTC.

J is TRBJ2-7 and V is TRBV27; 7 nucleotides match TRBD2. V was clipped by 1 base and J by 3 bases; unmatched bases: 3. Per germline, CDR1 MNHEY and CDR2 SMNVEV (reference sequence). The CDR3 totals 14 residues. CDR3 amino acids: CASSLFRGSYEQYF. CDR3 nucleotides: TGTGCCAGCAGTTTATTTCGCGGGAGCTACGAGCAGTACTTC.

The gene calls are TRBV7-9 and TRBJ2-7, with 7 bases that match TRBD1. V gave up 2 bases and J gave up 3 bases; unmatched junction bases: 4. Germline lookup yields CDR1 SEHNR and CDR2 FQNEAQ (reference sequence). The CDR3 runs to 14 residues. CDR3 region: CASSLTGVGYEQYF. CDR3 sequence (DNA): TGTGCCAGCAGCTTAACAGGGGTTGGCTACGAGCAGTACTTC.